Listed below are T cell receptor beta chains from one sample, sequenced in a study of blood T cell repertoires in COVID-19. The data were produced by immunoSEQ multiplex PCR, yet TCRdb's version contains in-frame clones alone and is incomplete. The sample has about 170,000 clones, 65% to 80% seen once. The sample was PBMCs or T cells enriched from blood (not recorded which). These receptors came from a woman between 70 and 85 years old in a cohort exposed to, infected with or recovered from COVID-19 (not recorded which). CDR3s leave out the opening cysteine and the closing phenylalanine or tryptophan. The D gene is left open where the match is weak. Clone size is stated in some rows and not others, as once, few, many or a class when expanded.

CDR3 protein	clone size	V gene	J gene	D gene
ASSQSGRDNQETQY	.	TRBV23-1	TRBJ2-5	.
ASSLVGQGIDEQY	.	TRBV5-1	TRBJ2-7	.
ASSELSGNTEAF	once	TRBV6-1	TRBJ1-1	.
AISDQGGVYEQY	.	TRBV10-3	TRBJ2-7	.
SVTSEDEQF	once	TRBV29-1	TRBJ2-1	TRBD2
ASSSTPTDTQY	.	TRBV7-3	TRBJ2-3	.
ASSQAPGQSYEQY	few	TRBV3-1/TRBV3-2	TRBJ2-7	.
ASSPGVSWDTEAF	.	TRBV19	TRBJ1-1	.
SASEGGGGVEQY	once	TRBV20-1	TRBJ2-7	.
ASSYVWTGDLYEQY	.	TRBV6-2/TRBV6-3	TRBJ2-7	TRBD1
ASSQDLERAQY	once	TRBV4-2	TRBJ2-5	.
ASSPSQGDYEQY	once	TRBV18	TRBJ2-7	TRBD1
ASSLAGQGEGYT	.	TRBV7-8	TRBJ1-2	.
ASSADREEWT	.	TRBV18	TRBJ1-2	TRBD1
ASSLATGEKLF	.	TRBV11-2	TRBJ1-4	.